The next 17 T cell receptor beta chains were all read from a single sample in a study of beta chain features in type 1 diabetes. Since all of the isolated RNA was reverse transcribed, expressed TCRB transcripts were what got sequenced. Profiled with immunoSEQ multiplex PCR; TCRdb holds only in-frame clones, not every one. The sample has about 290,000 clones, roughly 8% seen once. The source material was central memory CD4+ T cells from blood. The source of these receptors is a woman aged 18-30 years in good health.

The CDR3 sequence is CASSLGVDGTDTQYF. The CDR3 bases are TGTGCCAGCAGCTTAGGGGTGGACGGCACAGATACGCAGTATTTT. This rearrangement joins TRBV11-3 to TRBJ2-3; D ambiguous. Trimming removed 1 base at V and 1 base at J, with 9 bases between. Germline V gene sequence: CDR1 SGHNT, CDR2 YENEEA. The CDR3 sequence is 15 residues long.

This clone has just one count. This chain connects TRBV5-1 to TRBJ1-1; unclear D gene. Trimming stripped 4 bases from V and 5 bases from J, with 12 bases between. Per germline, CDR1 SGHRS and CDR2 YFSETQ. The CDR3 has 13 residues. CDR3 in amino acids: CASSQEPGTEAFF. The CDR3 coding sequence is TGCGCCAGCAGCCAGGAACCCGGGACTGAAGCTTTCTTT.

Many counts were recorded for this clone. The chain employs TRBV7-9 and TRBJ1-6; maybe TRBD1 (5 bases). This CDR3 is 12 amino acids long. In germline, CDR1 is SEHNR, CDR2 FQNEAQ (reference sequence). Trimming took 5 bases from V and 10 from J, leaving 9 bases between them. The CDR3 sequence: CASSPWGSPLHF. In DNA form, the CDR3 reads TGTGCCAGCAGCCCCTGGGGGTCACCCCTCCACTTT.

This chain links TRBV7-3 with TRBJ1-6; D is perhaps TRBD1 (5 bases). The CDR3 is made up of 13 amino acids. Germline V lookup: CDR1 SGHTA, CDR2 FQGTGA. V was clipped by 1 base and J by 10 bases, with 8 bases between them. The CDR3 DNA sequence: TGTGCCAGCAGCTTAAGGGACGGCTCACCCCTCCACTTT. It translates to CASSLRDGSPLHF.

The J gene is TRBJ2-3, the V gene TRBV11-2, with 7 nucleotides matching TRBD2. The CDR3 length is 15 residues. V was pared by 6 bases and J by 2 bases, with 8 bases of the junction left unmatched. CDR1 and CDR2 from the germline V gene are SGHAT and FQNNGV. This CDR3 is CASRSSSGYTDTQYF. The CDR3 region has the DNA TGTGCCAGCAGGTCATCTAGCGGATACACAGATACGCAGTATTTT. Looking up the rest from reference TRBV11-2 and TRBJ2-3 gives the full variable domain: EAGVAQSPRYKIIEKRQSVAFWCNPISGHATLYWYQQILGQGPKLLIQFQNNGVVDDSQLPKDRFSAERLKGVDSTLKIQPAKLEDSAVYLCASRSSSGYTDTQYFGPGTRLTVL.

The V gene is TRBV18, the J gene TRBJ2-5, with 10 bases that match TRBD1. V dropped 3 bases and J dropped 6; count of bases not matched to a gene: 10. Germline values: CDR1 KGHSH, CDR2 LQKENI. CDR3 length equals 16 residues. This CDR3 is CASSPTGTGARKTQYF. The CDR3 DNA sequence: TGTGCCAGCTCACCCACCGGGACAGGGGCGAGGAAGACCCAGTACTTC.

This clone was seen a single time. The chain is built from TRBV5-1 and TRBJ2-7; 7 bases fit TRBD1. Germline V CDR1 and CDR2: SGHRS, YFSETQ. CDR3 length equals 14 residues. Trimming removed 0 bases from V and 7 bases from J; junction bases left unmatched: 7. CDR3 nucleotides: TGCGCCAGCAGCTTGGGGGACAGTCTTCGAGAGCAGTACTTC. It yields the protein CASSLGDSLREQYF.

The J gene is TRBJ2-7, the V gene TRBV27; the match to TRBD2 covers 7 bases. The CDR3 extends over 14 amino acids. From germline, CDR1 is MNHEY and CDR2 SMNVEV (reference sequence). With 5 bases clipped from V and 6 bases from J, the junction kept 10 bases outside the gene matches. CDR3 nucleotide sequence: TGTGCCAGCAGTCGCCATGGGGGAGGGGCCGAGCAGTACTTC. Residues: CASSRHGGGAEQYF.

This clone was observed a few times. The chain recombines TRBV5-6 with TRBJ2-4, with D possibly called TRBD1 or TRBD2 (6 bases each). CDR1 and CDR2 from the germline V gene are SGHDT and YYEEEE. The V end lost 1 base, the J end lost 6 bases, and 11 bases lay between the germline ends. The CDR3 has 14 amino acids. CDR3 protein: CASSLRGELNIQYF. For the CDR3, the DNA is TGTGCCAGCAGCTTGAGGGGGGAGCTAAACATTCAGTACTTC.

The rearrangement links TRBV14 to TRBJ1-6; the D gene is possibly TRBD1 (5 bases). Germline V gene sequence: CDR1 SGHDN, CDR2 FVKESK. The length of the CDR3 is 13 residues. V was cut by 4 bases and J by 10 bases, with 11 bases left in between. CDR3 sequence: CASSRGGKSPLHF. For the CDR3, the DNA is TGTGCCAGCAGCCGGGGCGGGAAATCACCCCTCCACTTT.

This clone was counted at least ten times. The chain combines TRBV10-3 with TRBJ1-2; perhaps TRBD1 as D (6 bases). Germline values: CDR1 ENHRY, CDR2 SYGVKD. V lost 2 bases and J 6 bases, leaving 13 bases between the germline ends. The CDR3 consists of 14 residues. As DNA, the CDR3 is TGTGCCATCAGTGAGCAGCTAGGGGGGAATGGCTACACCTTC. It codes for CAISEQLGGNGYTF.

V is TRBV25-1 and J is TRBJ2-5; D perhaps matches TRBD2 (7 bases). CDR1 and CDR2 (germline): MGHDK, SYGVNS. The CDR3 spans 14 residues. Trimming shortened V by 6 bases and J by 7 bases, and 18 bases separated the two germline ends. The DNA of the CDR3 is TGTGCCAGCAGCCCACTGGGGGGGCTTGGGACCCAGTACTTC. Translation: CASSPLGGLGTQYF.

This clone has only a few counts. This chain links TRBV6-1 with TRBJ2-5, with D perhaps TRBD2 (6 bases). The V gene lost 11 bases and the J gene lost 1 base, with 14 bases spanning the gap. The V gene's germline CDR1 is MNHNS and CDR2 SASEGT. The CDR3 covers 13 residues. This CDR3 reads CAVRRGFQETQYF. CDR3 bases: TGTGCCGTTAGGAGGGGTTTCCAAGAGACCCAGTACTTC.

This clone occurred many times. The chain carries TRBV2 and TRBJ1-5; tentative D call: TRBD1 (6 bases). CDR1 and CDR2 (germline): SNHLY, FYNNEI. Trimming took off 4 bases at V and 1 base at J, with 11 bases between the two ends. The CDR3 is made up of 15 amino acids. The chain's CDR3 is CASSATGRSNQPQHF. The CDR3 DNA reads as TGTGCCAGCAGTGCCACAGGGCGAAGCAATCAGCCCCAGCATTTT.

This clone was seen a few times. V is TRBV7-2 and J is TRBJ1-2, with 9 positions matching TRBD1. This CDR3 spans 16 amino acids. V dropped 5 bases and J dropped 8; count of bases not matched to a gene: 15. Germline V gene lookup returns CDR1 SGHTA and CDR2 FQGNSA. CDR3 region: CASSENPGTGYRGYTF. CDR3 coding DNA: TGTGCCAGCAGCGAAAATCCTGGGACAGGGTATCGCGGCTACACCTTC.

In this sample, this clone turned up a few times. This chain joins TRBV5-4 and TRBJ2-7, with 12 bases aligning to TRBD2. CDR1 SGHNT and CDR2 YYREEE come from the germline V gene (reference sequence). This CDR3 spans 17 amino acids. Unmatched junction bases numbered 7, after V lost 1 base and J lost 2 bases. This CDR3 reads CASSLTSGLAGTYEQYF. In DNA form, the CDR3 reads TGTGCCAGCAGCTTGACATCGGGACTAGCGGGTACCTACGAGCAGTACTTC.

The chain combines TRBV7-9 with TRBJ2-5; 7 bases are a match to TRBD1. J was trimmed by 5 bases and V by 5 bases; bases with no gene match: 14. The CDR3 loop spans 16 amino acids. Germline V gene sequence: CDR1 SEHNR, CDR2 FQNEAQ (reference sequence). The CDR3, as DNA: TGTGCCAGCAGCCTAAGACAGGGAAAGGGAATGGAGACCCAGTACTTC. Amino acid sequence: CASSLRQGKGMETQYF.